This record covers a single TCR beta chain. The CDR3 is 14 residues long. V was cut by 7 bases and J by 2 bases, with 13 bases left in between. The germline CDR1 and CDR2 sequences are LNHDA and SQIVND (reference sequence). A sample-barcoded 5' primer and a J-beta primer mix were used in a second PCR of about 6 to 11 cycles. TCRdb analysed the 5' RACE reads with MiXCR anew, one entry per CDR3 protein. This repertoire shows 500,000 to 600,000 distinct CDR3 sequences, 27% found once; its top ten account for roughly 18%. This entry is derived from a study of blood T cells in healthy people across ages. Total RNA extraction produced at least 5.5 micrograms (per sample) for the study.

The clonotype originates from a woman in her seventies in good health. The sample comprised blood. This chain connects TRBV19 to TRBJ2-3, with a tentative D call TRBD2 (6 bases). The CDR3 loop reads CASKAGYNTDTQYF. In DNA form, the CDR3 reads TGTGCCAGTAAGGCGGGGTACAACACAGATACGCAGTATTTT.